The 32 T cell receptor beta chains given below trace back to one sample, sequenced in a study of T cell repertoires in aging, cancer and after chemotherapy. The template was genomic DNA from peripheral blood, not RNA. Multiplex touch-down PCR with TRB-A/B primers amplified rearranged V-D-J TRB sequences. From the multiplex PCR reads, TCRdb called clonotypes with MiXCR, one entry per CDR3 protein. Here the sample spans more than 15,000 distinct CDR3 sequences, 50% being singletons. The sequenced sample consisted of blood. The source is a human donor in good health.

The CDR3 DNA follows: TGTGCCAGCTCACCATCCCGGGAGACCCAGTACTTC. Translated, it gives CASSPSRETQYF. This chain links TRBV18 with TRBJ2-5; D is unclear. With 2 bases removed from V and 5 bases from J, the gap between germline ends came to 6 bases. The CDR3 contains 12 residues. Germline V gene sequence: CDR1 KGHSH, CDR2 LQKENI.

This clonotype counts as medium-sized. This chain links TRBV6-5 with TRBJ2-7; 7 bases align to TRBD1. J gave up 6 bases and V 6 bases, and 5 bases lay outside the gene matches. The germline V gene encodes CDR1 MNHEY and CDR2 SVGAGI. CDR3 length: 12 residues. The CDR3 spells CASSATGLEQYF. DNA of the CDR3: TGTGCCAGCAGCGCGACAGGGCTCGAGCAGTACTTC.

V is TRBV7-3 and J is TRBJ2-5, with TRBD2 identical over 7 bases. CDR1 is SGHTA, CDR2 FQGTGA, per germline. V gave up 5 bases and J gave up 4 bases; unmatched junction bases: 13. The CDR3 sequence is 16 residues long. The CDR3 spells CASSQTSAGGLETQYF. The DNA of the CDR3 is TGTGCCAGCAGCCAAACTAGCGCCGGAGGTCTAGAGACCCAGTACTTC.

This chain connects TRBV6-6 to TRBJ2-1, with 10 bases lining up with TRBD2. The V and J ends lost 2 bases and 9 bases, in that order; junction bases with no gene match: 4. This CDR3 is 14 amino acids long. Germline V gives CDR1 MNHNY, CDR2 SVGAGI (reference sequence). The CDR3 nucleotides are TGTGCCAGCAGTTACGCTAGCGGGAGTGCTGAGCAGTTCTTC. As protein: CASSYASGSAEQFF.

This clonotype was counted between two and nine times. The genes are TRBV12-3 or TRBV12-4 and TRBJ2-3, with 11 nucleotides matching TRBD2. J gave up 3 bases and V 6 bases, and 5 bases lay outside the gene matches. This CDR3 has 15 amino acids. The CDR3 DNA reads TGTGCCAGCAGACGTACTAGCGGGAGTACAGATACGCAGTATTTT. It is translated as CASRRTSGSTDTQYF.

The CDR3 DNA reads as TGTGCCAGTAGTACTGGACAGCACTCTGGGGCCAACGTCCTGACTTTC. This gives the protein CASSTGQHSGANVLTF. The rearrangement joins TRBV19 to TRBJ2-6; possible D gene TRBD1, 6 bases. CDR1 LNHDA and CDR2 SQIVND come from the germline V gene (reference sequence). V was cut by 4 bases and J by 0 bases, with 10 bases left in between. This CDR3 has 16 amino acids.

This chain joins TRBV6-6 and TRBJ2-2, with 8 bases identical to TRBD1. CDR3 length: 14 residues. The V and J ends lost 6 bases and 4 bases, in that order; junction bases with no gene match: 4. Germline CDR1 and CDR2: MNHNY and SVGAGI (reference sequence). CDR3 coding DNA: TGTGCCAGCAGGCAGGGGGCAAGCACCGGGGAGCTGTTTTTT. Its protein is CASRQGASTGELFF.

This chain connects TRBV5-4 to TRBJ2-3; the D is unclear. Germline V gene data show CDR1 as SGHNT and CDR2 as YYREEE (reference sequence). This CDR3 is built from 13 residues. Trimming stripped 0 bases from V and 0 bases from J, with 2 bases between. CDR3: CASSLDSTDTQYF. The CDR3 DNA is TGTGCCAGCAGCTTGGACAGCACAGATACGCAGTATTTT.

This clonotype was observed a handful of times. Here the CDR3 DNA reads TGTGCCAGCAGTGAACCTGGGCCTTCGACCCAGTACTTC. Its protein is CASSEPGPSTQYF. This rearrangement joins TRBV6-1 to TRBJ2-5; D gene uncertain. The CDR3 is 13 amino acids. With 2 bases removed from V and 7 bases from J, the gap between germline ends came to 11 bases. CDR1 MNHNS and CDR2 SASEGT come from the germline V gene.

The genes are TRBV27 and TRBJ2-2; D tentatively fits TRBD1 or TRBD2 (6 bases each). The CDR3 consists of 16 residues. The V end lost 1 base, the J end lost 4 bases, and 13 bases lay between the germline ends. Germline CDR1 and CDR2: MNHEY and SMNVEV (reference sequence). The CDR3 bases are TGTGCCAGCAGTTTATTAACCAGGGGAGGCACCGGGGAGCTGTTTTTT. It encodes CASSLLTRGGTGELFF.

This clonotype occurred once. The rearrangement uses TRBV11-1 and TRBJ1-4; a possible D gene is TRBD1 (5 bases). Germline V CDR1 and CDR2: SGHAT, FQDESV (reference sequence). There are 18 residues in the CDR3. The V end lost 1 base, the J end lost 0 bases, and 15 bases lay between the germline ends. CDR3 sequence reads: CASSLGIGGAPTNEKLFF. The CDR3 DNA sequence: TGTGCCAGCAGCTTAGGAATCGGAGGGGCTCCAACTAATGAAAAACTGTTTTTT.

A remark on this clonotype: It may be a read error: a sequence one base away is much more abundant. The chain links TRBV6-5 to TRBJ1-6; 7 nucleotides line up with TRBD1. Trimming removed 9 bases from V and 0 bases from J; junction bases left unmatched: 2. From germline, CDR1 is MNHEY and CDR2 SVGAGI. The CDR3 length is 14 residues. In DNA form, the CDR3 reads TGTGCCAGACAGGGGAGCTCCTATAATTCACCCCTCCACTTT. Its translation: CARQGSSYNSPLHF.

This clonotype was recorded a few times. The genes are TRBV6-5 and TRBJ1-1, with D possibly matching TRBD1 (6 bases). Germline CDR1 reads MNHEY; CDR2 reads SVGAGI. This CDR3 is built from 15 residues. V lost 7 bases, J lost 4 bases, and 19 bases lay in between. The CDR3 DNA reads TGTGCCAGCACCCACTCGAGGAGGGGGGGCACTGAAGCTTTCTTT. Its protein is CASTHSRRGGTEAFF.

The rearrangement links TRBV15 to TRBJ2-2; D not certain. V was shortened by 1 base and J by 2 bases, with 11 bases between the two germline ends. This CDR3 spans 16 amino acids. Germline loops: CDR1 LNHNV, CDR2 YYDKDF (reference sequence). CDR3 nucleotide sequence: TGTGCCACCAGCAGAGCGCGTGACGGCAACACCGGGGAGCTGTTTTTT. Encoded protein: CATSRARDGNTGELFF.

The V call is TRBV5-4, the J call TRBJ2-3; weak D call: TRBD2 (5 bases). CDR3 length: 14 residues. CDR1 SGHNT and CDR2 YYREEE come from the germline V gene (reference sequence). V was clipped by 4 bases and J by 3 bases, with 12 bases between them. CDR3 region: CASSPGWETDTQYF. The CDR3 nucleotides are TGTGCCAGCAGCCCTGGTTGGGAGACAGATACGCAGTATTTT.

Here the CDR3 reads CSVRTGGYTEAFF. The CDR3 DNA is TGCAGCGTTAGGACAGGGGGCTACACTGAAGCTTTCTTT. V is TRBV29-1 and J is TRBJ1-1; 11 bases are a match to TRBD1. The CDR3 sequence is 13 residues long. Germline assignment: CDR1 SQVTM and CDR2 ANQGSEA. Unmatched junction bases numbered 2, after V lost 5 bases and J lost 3 bases.

V and J are TRBV6-5 and TRBJ2-7; the match to TRBD2 covers 10 bases. Germline CDR1 reads MNHEY; CDR2 reads SVGAGI. The CDR3 covers 15 residues. The J segment lost 3 bases and the V segment lost 2 bases, leaving 4 bases of the junction unmatched. The CDR3 sequence: CASSYGASGSYEQYF. Here the CDR3 DNA reads TGTGCCAGCAGTTACGGGGCTAGCGGGAGCTACGAGCAGTACTTC.

This clonotype is termed medium-sized (0.01 to 0.1%). The chain couples TRBV29-1 to TRBJ2-7; the D gene is possibly TRBD2 (6 bases). Trimming stripped 4 bases from V and 9 bases from J, with 16 bases between. Germline loops: CDR1 SQVTM, CDR2 ANQGSEA. The CDR3 is made up of 12 amino acids. The CDR3, as DNA: TGCAGCGTTGTGGACAATGAGGGAGGGCAGTACTTC. As protein: CSVVDNEGGQYF.

The chain carries TRBV15 and TRBJ2-7; D possibly corresponds to TRBD1 (6 bases). Trimming removed 0 bases at V and 9 bases at J, with 18 bases between. CDR1 LNHNV and CDR2 YYDKDF come from the germline V gene (reference sequence). The CDR3 length is 15 residues. The CDR3 spells CATSRDGQHLGGQYF. CDR3 nucleotide sequence: TGTGCCACCAGCAGAGATGGACAGCACTTAGGGGGGCAGTACTTC.

The chain employs TRBV5-6 and TRBJ2-7; D uncertain. Germline CDR1 reads SGHDT; CDR2 reads YYEEEE. V dropped 0 bases and J dropped 6 bases, with 7 bases sitting between them. The CDR3 contains 12 residues. CDR3 amino acids: CASSLAGGEQYF. DNA for the CDR3: TGTGCCAGCAGCTTGGCGGGCGGCGAGCAGTACTTC.

This rearrangement joins TRBV12-3 or TRBV12-4 to TRBJ1-2; 7 positions match TRBD1. The CDR3 runs 12 residues. Trimming removed 5 bases from V and 4 bases from J; junction bases left unmatched: 1. This chain's CDR3 is CASSRTGYGYTF. CDR3 DNA sequence: TGTGCCAGCAGTCGGACAGGCTATGGCTACACCTTC.

The rearrangement links TRBV7-6 to TRBJ2-5; 7 positions agree with TRBD2. Looked up from germline, CDR1 is SGHVS and CDR2 is FNYEAQ. The CDR3 runs 15 residues. The ends lost 5 bases at V and 5 bases at J; junction bases unmatched: 11. Here the CDR3 DNA reads TGTGCCAGCAGCGGGAACCCCGGACTAGGGGAGACCCAGTACTTC. Its translation is CASSGNPGLGETQYF.

By share, this clonotype counts as medium-sized. The V and J genes are TRBV29-1 and TRBJ2-6; D unresolved. V dropped 1 base and J dropped 0 bases, with 7 bases sitting between them. This CDR3 region has 15 residues. Germline V gene sequence: CDR1 SQVTM, CDR2 ANQGSEA. This chain's CDR3 is CSVEVRSSGANVLTF. For the CDR3, the DNA is TGCAGCGTTGAAGTACGAAGCTCTGGGGCCAACGTCCTGACTTTC. Full variable domain (missing parts from reference TRBV29-1 and TRBJ2-6): SAVISQKPSRDICQRGTSLTIQCQVDSQVTMMFWYRQQPGQSLTLIATANQGSEATYESGFVIDKFPISRPNLTFSTLTVSNMSPEDSSIYLCSVEVRSSGANVLTFGAGSRLTVL.

The chain joins TRBV5-6 to TRBJ2-3; 15 bases are a match to TRBD2. CDR1 and CDR2 (germline): SGHDT, YYEEEE. This CDR3 comprises 17 residues. Losses at the gene ends were 5 bases for V and 6 bases for J; bases not matched to a gene: 10. CDR3 protein: CASSLGLAGGQRDTQYF. The CDR3 coding sequence is TGTGCCAGCAGTCTCGGACTAGCGGGAGGGCAGAGGGATACGCAGTATTTT.

This chain joins TRBV5-4 and TRBJ2-2; possibly TRBD2 for D (6 bases). Germline CDR1 reads SGHNT; CDR2 reads YYREEE (reference sequence). CDR3 length: 17 amino acids. Trimming left V 0 bases short and J 2 bases short, with 14 bases between. CDR3 coding DNA: TGTGCCAGCAGCTTGGCCGGGAGTTCGGGAAACACCGGGGAGCTGTTTTTT. It codes for CASSLAGSSGNTGELFF.

This clonotype was found a few times. The chain joins TRBV5-6 to TRBJ2-7; 7 nucleotides line up with TRBD2. The V gene end was trimmed by 0 bases and the J gene end by 6 bases; junction bases not matched to a gene: 9. The CDR3 is made up of 15 amino acids. Germline-derived CDR1 and CDR2 are SGHDT and YYEEEE. CDR3 coding DNA: TGTGCCAGCAGCTTGGAGGCGGGAGCATGGACCGAGCAGTACTTC. Encoded protein: CASSLEAGAWTEQYF.

This chain links TRBV19 with TRBJ2-2; 13 nucleotides align to TRBD2. CDR1 is LNHDA and CDR2 is SQIVND in the germline V gene (reference sequence). The CDR3 runs to 17 residues. With V trimmed by 3 bases and J by 0 bases, 1 base remained unmatched. The CDR3 here is CASSIGLAGANTGELFF. CDR3 sequence (DNA): TGTGCCAGTAGTATCGGACTAGCGGGAGCGAACACCGGGGAGCTGTTTTTT.

The chain employs TRBV7-2 and TRBJ2-2; 12 bases agree with TRBD2. Trimming at V came to 6 bases and at J to 5 bases, leaving 4 bases not matched to a gene. CDR1 is SGHTA and CDR2 is FQGNSA in the germline V gene. The CDR3 runs 15 residues. This CDR3 reads CASSHGLAGTGELFF. The CDR3 DNA follows: TGTGCCAGCAGTCACGGACTAGCGGGGACCGGGGAGCTGTTTTTT.

Here the CDR3 reads CAEEDRGHDEQFF. The CDR3 DNA follows: TGTGCCGAGGAGGACAGGGGGCACGATGAGCAGTTCTTC. V and J are TRBV19 and TRBJ2-1; 11 bases are shared with TRBD1. Germline values: CDR1 LNHDA, CDR2 SQIVND (reference sequence). The CDR3 totals 13 residues. The ends lost 11 bases at V and 8 bases at J; junction bases unmatched: 8.

The chain joins TRBV30 to TRBJ2-2; 7 nucleotides agree with TRBD2. The CDR3 has 12 residues. Germline-derived CDR1 and CDR2 are GTSNPN and SVGIG (reference sequence). Here the CDR3 reads CVAGDDTGELFF. CDR3 in DNA: TGTGTCGCGGGAGATGACACCGGGGAGCTGTTTTTT.

The gene calls are TRBV27 and TRBJ2-7; D remains unclear. Trimming removed 2 bases at V and 5 bases at J, with 16 bases between. The CDR3 is 15 amino acids. Germline loops: CDR1 MNHEY, CDR2 SMNVEV (reference sequence). Written as DNA, the CDR3 is TGTGCCAGCAGTTTACGCTTGGCAGCCTCAAACGAGCAGTACTTC. Translated: CASSLRLAASNEQYF.

CDR3 residues: CSVEGAGGQVTDTQYF. The CDR3 DNA reads TGCAGCGTTGAGGGGGCAGGGGGTCAGGTCACAGATACGCAGTATTTT. This chain joins TRBV29-1 and TRBJ2-3, with 7 bases matching TRBD1. Germline-derived CDR1 and CDR2 are SQVTM and ANQGSEA. Trimming removed 3 bases from V and 2 bases from J; junction bases left unmatched: 11. The CDR3 is 16 residues long.